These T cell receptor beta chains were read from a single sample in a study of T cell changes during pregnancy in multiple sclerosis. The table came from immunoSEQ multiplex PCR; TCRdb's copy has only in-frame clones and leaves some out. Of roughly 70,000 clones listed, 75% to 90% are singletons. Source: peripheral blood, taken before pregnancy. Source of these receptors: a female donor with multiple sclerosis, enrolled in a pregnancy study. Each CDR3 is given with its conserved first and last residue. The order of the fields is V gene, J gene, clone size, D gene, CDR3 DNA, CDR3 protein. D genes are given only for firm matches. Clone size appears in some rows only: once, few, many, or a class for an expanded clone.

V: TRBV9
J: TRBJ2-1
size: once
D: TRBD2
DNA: TGTGCCAGCAGCGTAGCGGGGGGGGCCAATGAGCAGTTCTTC
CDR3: CASSVAGGANEQFF

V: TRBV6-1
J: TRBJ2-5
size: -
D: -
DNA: TGTGCCAGCAGTGAATGGCTAGTCGCCCAAGAGACCCAGTACTTC
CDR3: CASSEWLVAQETQYF

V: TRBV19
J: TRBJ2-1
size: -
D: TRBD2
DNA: TGTGCCTCTAGCGGGTGGGAAAACTCCTACAATGAGCAGTTCTTC
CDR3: CASSGWENSYNEQFF

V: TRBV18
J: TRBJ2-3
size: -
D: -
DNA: TGTGCCAGCTCACCAGGGGGCGGGTCTAGCACAGATACGCAGTATTTT
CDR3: CASSPGGGSSTDTQYF

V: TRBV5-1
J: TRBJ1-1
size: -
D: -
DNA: TGCGCCAGCAGCTCGGACGGGGACAATGAAGCTTTCTTT
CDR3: CASSSDGDNEAFF

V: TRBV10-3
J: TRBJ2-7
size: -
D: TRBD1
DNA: TGTGCCATCAGGGGACAGGGTGAAGGTAGTACCTACGAGCAGTACTTC
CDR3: CAIRGQGEGSTYEQYF

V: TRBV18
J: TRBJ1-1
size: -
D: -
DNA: TGTGCCAGCTCACCGATCGCCCCCGCGATGAACACTGAAGCTTTCTTT
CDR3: CASSPIAPAMNTEAFF

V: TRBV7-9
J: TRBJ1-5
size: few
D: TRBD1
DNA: TGTGCCAGCAGCCCGACGGGTGACAGGGAAAATCAGCCCCAGCATTTT
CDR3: CASSPTGDRENQPQHF

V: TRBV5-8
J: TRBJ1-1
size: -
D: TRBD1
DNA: TGTGCCAGCAGCTTGGGGCTACAGGGGGCGTCTGAAGCTTTCTTT
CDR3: CASSLGLQGASEAFF

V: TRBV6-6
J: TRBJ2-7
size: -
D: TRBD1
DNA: TGTGCCAGCACGGTGGGACAGGGGGCGCCGGACGAGCAGTACTTC
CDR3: CASTVGQGAPDEQYF

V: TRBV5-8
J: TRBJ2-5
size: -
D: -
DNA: TGTGCCAGCAGCCTGGGGGGACACCTAACTGCAAAAGAGACCCAGTACTTC
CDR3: CASSLGGHLTAKETQYF

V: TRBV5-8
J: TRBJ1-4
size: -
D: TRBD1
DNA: TGTGCCAGCAGCTTGGACACGGACAGGGGGCGGGGGAAACTGTTTTTT
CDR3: CASSLDTDRGRGKLFF

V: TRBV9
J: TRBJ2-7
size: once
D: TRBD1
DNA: TGTGCCAGCAGCGTAGGGGGACAGGCCTACGAGCAGTACTTC
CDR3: CASSVGGQAYEQYF

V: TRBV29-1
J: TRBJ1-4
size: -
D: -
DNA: TGCAGCGTTGGCCGGCAGGGCTTTAATGAAAAACTGTTTTTT
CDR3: CSVGRQGFNEKLFF

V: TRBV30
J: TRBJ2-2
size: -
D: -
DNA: TGTGCCTGGAGACGTGGAACAGGCCGGGAGCTGTTTTTT
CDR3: CAWRRGTGRELFF

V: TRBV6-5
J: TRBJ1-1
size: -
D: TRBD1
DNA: TGTGCCAGCAGTCCGGGACAGGCGGCAACTGAAGCTTTCTTT
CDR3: CASSPGQAATEAFF

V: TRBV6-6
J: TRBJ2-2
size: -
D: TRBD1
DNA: TGTGCCAGCAGGGTCGACAGGGATATCGGGGAGCTGTTTTTT
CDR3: CASRVDRDIGELFF

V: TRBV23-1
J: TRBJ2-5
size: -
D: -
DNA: TGCGCCAGGGATACAGGGAGAGAGACCCAGTACTTC
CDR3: CARDTGRETQYF

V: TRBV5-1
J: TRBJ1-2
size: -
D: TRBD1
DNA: TGCGCCAGCAGCGTCCCGGGACAGGTCCTTCGCTATGGCTACACCTTC
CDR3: CASSVPGQVLRYGYTF

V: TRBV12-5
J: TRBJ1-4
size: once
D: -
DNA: TGTGCTAGTGGCCAGATTGACAGAGAAAAACTGTTTTTT
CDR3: CASGQIDREKLFF

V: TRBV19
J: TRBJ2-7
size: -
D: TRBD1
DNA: TGTGCCAGTAGTAAGGGGGCCGGGACAGGGCTCTACGAGCAGTACTTC
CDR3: CASSKGAGTGLYEQYF

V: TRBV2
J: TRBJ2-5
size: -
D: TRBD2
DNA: TGTGCCACCGGGCCGCTAGCGGGAGGGCAAGAGACCCAGTACTTC
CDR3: CATGPLAGGQETQYF

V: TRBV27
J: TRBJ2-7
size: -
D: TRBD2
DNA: TGTGCCAGCAGTTCAATAGCCAGCGGGAATTTCTACGAGCAGTACTTC
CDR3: CASSSIASGNFYEQYF

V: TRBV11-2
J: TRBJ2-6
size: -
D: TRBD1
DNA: TGTGCCAGCAGATCCTTCCGGGACAGGGAAGACTCTGGGGCCAACGTCCTGACTTTC
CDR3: CASRSFRDREDSGANVLTF

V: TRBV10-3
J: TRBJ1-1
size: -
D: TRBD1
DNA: TGTGCCATCAGTACAGAGGGGGCCACTGAAGCTTTCTTT
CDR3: CAISTEGATEAFF

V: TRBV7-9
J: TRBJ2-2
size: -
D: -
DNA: TGTGCCAGCATGAAGGGGGGGCCAGGCACCGGGGAGCTGTTTTTT
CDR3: CASMKGGPGTGELFF

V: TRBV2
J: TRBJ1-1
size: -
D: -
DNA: TGTGCCAGCAGTGGTCTACGGGACACTGAAGCTTTCTTT
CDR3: CASSGLRDTEAFF

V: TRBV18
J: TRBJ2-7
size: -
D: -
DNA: TGTGCCAGCTCATTAATGCGACTGGGAGACTCCTACGAGCAGTACTTC
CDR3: CASSLMRLGDSYEQYF

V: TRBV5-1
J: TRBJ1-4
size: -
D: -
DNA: TGCGCCAGCAGCTTGGGATCGGGACAACGGGAAAAACTGTTTTTT
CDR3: CASSLGSGQREKLFF

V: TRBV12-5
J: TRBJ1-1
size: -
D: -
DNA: TGTGCTAGTGGTCTAACCTCGAACACTGAAGCTTTCTTT
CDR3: CASGLTSNTEAFF

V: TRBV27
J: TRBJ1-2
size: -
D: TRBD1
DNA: TGTGCCAGCAGGATAACAGGGGGCTACTATGGCTACACCTTC
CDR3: CASRITGGYYGYTF

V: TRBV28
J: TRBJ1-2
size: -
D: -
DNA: TGTGCCAGCAGATCTACTGCCCGGGTCTTCTACACCTTC
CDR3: CASRSTARVFYTF

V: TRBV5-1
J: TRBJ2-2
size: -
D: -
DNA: TGCGCCAGCAGCTTGCGTCAGTCGAACACCGGGGAGCTGTTTTTT
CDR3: CASSLRQSNTGELFF

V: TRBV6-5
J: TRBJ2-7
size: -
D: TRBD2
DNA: TGTGCCAGCAGTTACTTTGGACTAGCGGGATCCGAGCAGTACTTC
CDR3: CASSYFGLAGSEQYF

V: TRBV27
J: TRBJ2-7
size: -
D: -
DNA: TGTGCCAGCAGCAAACAGGGATACTACGAGCAGTACTTC
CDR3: CASSKQGYYEQYF

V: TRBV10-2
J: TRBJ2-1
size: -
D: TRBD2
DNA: TGCGCCAGCAGTTTAGCGGGAAACGCCAATGAGCAGTTCTTC
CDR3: CASSLAGNANEQFF

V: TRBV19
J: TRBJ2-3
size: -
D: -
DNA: TGTGCCAGTAGCCAGCGGCCAGATACGCAGTATTTT
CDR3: CASSQRPDTQYF

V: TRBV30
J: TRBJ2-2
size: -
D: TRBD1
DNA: TGTGCCTGGAGTGGACAGGGGAGAACCGGGGAGCTGTTTTTT
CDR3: CAWSGQGRTGELFF

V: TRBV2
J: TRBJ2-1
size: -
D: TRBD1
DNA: TGTGCCAGCAAAGGGACAGGAAACAATGAGCAGTTCTTC
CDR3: CASKGTGNNEQFF

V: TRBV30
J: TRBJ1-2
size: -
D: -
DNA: TGTGCCTGGAGGCGGGGGGAGTGGAGCTATGGCTACACCTTC
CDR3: CAWRRGEWSYGYTF

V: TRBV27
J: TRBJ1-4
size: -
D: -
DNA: TGTGCCAGCAGCGGGGGCGCGGGAGGAAAACTGTTTTTT
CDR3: CASSGGAGGKLFF

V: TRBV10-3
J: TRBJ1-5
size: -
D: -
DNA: TGTGCCATCAGTCTATCGAACGATCAGCCCCAGCATTTT
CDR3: CAISLSNDQPQHF

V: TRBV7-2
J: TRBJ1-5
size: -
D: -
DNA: TGTGCCAGCAGCTTCTTCGGGGATAGCAATCAGCCCCAGCATTTT
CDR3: CASSFFGDSNQPQHF

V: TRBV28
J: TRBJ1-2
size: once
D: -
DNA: TGTGCCAGCGGAGAGCCCTCAGGGCGGGAATCAGCTAACTATGGCTACACCTTC
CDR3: CASGEPSGRESANYGYTF

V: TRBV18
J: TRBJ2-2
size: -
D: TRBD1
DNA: TGTGCCAGCTCTCCCGAATGGGGACAGGGGAACACCGGGGAGCTGTTTTTT
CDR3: CASSPEWGQGNTGELFF

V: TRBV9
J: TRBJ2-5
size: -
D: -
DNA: TGTGCCAGCAGCGTAGCTACGGGGGACCAACGAAACCAAGAGACCCAGTACTTC
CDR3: CASSVATGDQRNQETQYF

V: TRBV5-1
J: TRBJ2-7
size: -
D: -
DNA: TGCGCCAGCAGCTTGGGGCGGGTAGCTGGCGAGCAGTACTTC
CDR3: CASSLGRVAGEQYF

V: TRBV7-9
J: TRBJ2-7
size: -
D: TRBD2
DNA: TGTGCCAGCAGCCGCGCCGGGACTACGAGCGGATTCTACGAGCAGTACTTC
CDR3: CASSRAGTTSGFYEQYF

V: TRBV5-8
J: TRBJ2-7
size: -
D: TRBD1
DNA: TGTGCCAGCAGCAAGGGGACAGGGGGAGGTTACGAGCAGTACTTC
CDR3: CASSKGTGGGYEQYF

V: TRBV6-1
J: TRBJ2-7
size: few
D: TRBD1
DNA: TGTGCCAGCAGTCCCGGGACAGGGATATACGAGCAGTACTTC
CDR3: CASSPGTGIYEQYF

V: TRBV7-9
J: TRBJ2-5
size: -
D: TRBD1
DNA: TGTGCCAGCAGCCCTTCAGACAGGGGATGGCAAGAGACCCAGTACTTC
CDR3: CASSPSDRGWQETQYF

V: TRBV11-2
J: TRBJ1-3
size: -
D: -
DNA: TGTGCCAGCAGCGCTGGGACTGCGACCTCTTCCATATATTTT
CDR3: CASSAGTATSSIYF

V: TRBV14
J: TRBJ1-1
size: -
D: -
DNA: TGTGCCAGCAGCTATGGAGGTACTGAAGCTTTCTTT
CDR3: CASSYGGTEAFF

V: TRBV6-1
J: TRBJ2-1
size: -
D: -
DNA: TGTGCCAGCAGTGAAGACCCCCGGGGTATCAATGAGCAGTTCTTC
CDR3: CASSEDPRGINEQFF

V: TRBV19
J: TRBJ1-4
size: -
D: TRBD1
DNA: TGTGCCAGTAGCCCAGGACAGGGAGGTTATTCTAATGAAAAACTGTTTTTT
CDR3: CASSPGQGGYSNEKLFF

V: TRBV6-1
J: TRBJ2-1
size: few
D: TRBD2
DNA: TGTGCCAGCAGTGAGTCCAGCGGGGGCTACAATGAGCAGTTCTTC
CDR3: CASSESSGGYNEQFF

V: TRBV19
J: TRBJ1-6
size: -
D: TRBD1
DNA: TGTGCCAGTAGTATACTGGGACAGTATAATTCACCCCTCCACTTT
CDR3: CASSILGQYNSPLHF

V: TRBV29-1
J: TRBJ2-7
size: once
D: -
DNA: TGCAGCGTTGGCGACTGGACCTACGAGCAGTACTTC
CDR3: CSVGDWTYEQYF

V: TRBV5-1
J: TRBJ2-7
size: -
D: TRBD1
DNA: TGCGCCAGCAGCACCGACAGGGGCGAGCAGTACTTC
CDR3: CASSTDRGEQYF

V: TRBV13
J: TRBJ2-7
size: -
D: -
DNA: TGTGCCAGCAGCTTTTCTGGCCAACACGAGCAGTACTTC
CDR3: CASSFSGQHEQYF